This T cell receptor (beta chain) stems from a study of Ad26.COV2.S vaccination and SARS-CoV-2 variants. Turning to the study itself: The vaccine Ad26.COV2.S was put into the muscle once, or twice with 56 days between.

Only in-frame clones appear in the TCRdb table, and some are missing; sequencing was by immunoSEQ multiplex PCR. This table holds roughly 680,000 clones, about 90% found once. On this clone: Its specificity is not known.

Study-wide points: While placebo recipients had lower spike-specific TCR breadth, vaccine recipients had more.

Sample treatment: 15 to 20 received Ad26.COV2.S at low or high dose, single or two shots; about 5 received placebo; per-sample allocation not given. After the first vaccine or placebo injection, samples were drawn on day 63. An adult of 18-55 years in Boston served as donor. In the vaccine, an Ad26 vector expressed the SARS-CoV-2 spike of the Wuhan strain. V lost 0 bases to trimming and J lost 7 bases, with 10 bases between them. This CDR3 contains 14 residues. Per germline, CDR1 SGHRS and CDR2 YFSETQ. J is TRBJ2-2 and V is TRBV5-1; D might be TRBD1 or TRBD2, each matching 6 bases. The clonotype comes from a person aged 18-65 years who received the Ad26.COV2.S COVID-19 vaccine or a placebo. The input for sequencing was peripheral blood, taken in a trial of Ad26.COV2.S vaccine versus placebo. CDR3: CASSLAGGVGELFF. The CDR3 region has the DNA TGCGCCAGCAGCTTGGCCGGGGGCGTCGGGGAGCTGTTTTTT. The whole variable domain, filled in from reference TRBV5-1 and TRBJ2-2, reads KAGVTQTPRYLIKTRGQQVTLSCSPISGHRSVSWYQQTPGQGLQFLFEYFSETQRNKGNFPGRFSGRQFSNSRSEMNVSTLELGDSALYLCASSLAGGVGELFFGEGSRLTVL.